The clone carrying this T cell receptor (beta chain) has a count of ten or more. Its antigen is unknown. The CDR3 loop spans 15 amino acids. V was pared by 1 base and J by 1 base, with 11 bases between. Per the germline V gene, CDR1 is SGHRS and CDR2 is YFSETQ. The data were taken from a study of neurological immune-mediated disorders. The authors made cDNA by 5'RACE with 10-nucleotide random UMIs. TCRdb ran MiXCR on the 5' RACE reads and lists one entry per CDR3 protein. The sample has tens of thousands of distinct CDR3 sequences, 5.8% seen once. Study results and caveats: Across subjects, expanded clones had no CDR3 amino acid sequences in common, pointing to private repertoires in all groups. HTLV-1-associated myelopathy showed the most TCR clonal expansion; multiple sclerosis the least, below healthy controls. It was the repertoires of 18 of 34 multiple sclerosis patients that phylogenetic grouping placed in one related-CDR3 cluster, which is a possible signature.

The sample's time point: longitudinal time-point 2. J is TRBJ1-2 and V is TRBV5-1, with D possibly being TRBD1 (6 bases). The source material was PBMCs. This clonotype was obtained from a woman aged 60 to 75 with multiple sclerosis. In DNA, the CDR3 is TGCGCCAGCAGCTTGTCCAGGGGATTTAACTATGGCTACACCTTC. The encoded protein is CASSLSRGFNYGYTF.